The 32 T cell receptor beta chains reported below all come from one sample, sequenced in a study of cytomegalovirus exposure and HLA in healthy donors. In the PCR, 60 Vbeta and 13 Jbeta primers were used. Method: immunoSEQ multiplex PCR; TCRdb's copy keeps in-frame clones and lacks some. Of around 150,000 clones in the sample, around four fifths were seen once. The sequenced sample consisted of PBMCs. These receptors all stem from a man aged 25 to 40 in good health.

This chain connects TRBV19 to TRBJ2-1, with TRBD2 as a possible D gene (6 bases). This CDR3 comprises 15 residues. Trimming took 6 bases from V and 6 from J, leaving 18 bases between them. The V gene's germline CDR1 is LNHDA and CDR2 SQIVND (reference sequence). The CDR3 DNA follows: TGTGCCAGTAGGGCAACGGGAGCCTTCCGCAATGAGCAGTTCTTC. Translating gives CASRATGAFRNEQFF.

The V gene is TRBV7-2, the J gene TRBJ2-2; 7 bases match TRBD1. Germline V CDR1 and CDR2: SGHTA, FQGNSA. There are 15 residues in the CDR3. V dropped 2 bases and J dropped 4; count of bases not matched to a gene: 4. CDR3 sequence (DNA): TGTGCCAGCAGCTTATGGGACAGATTCACCGGGGAGCTGTTTTTT. Translating gives CASSLWDRFTGELFF.

The CDR3 here is CASSKTSGEDPHIQYF. Here the CDR3 DNA reads TGCGCCAGCAGCAAGACTAGCGGGGAAGACCCCCACATTCAGTACTTC. The chain employs TRBV4-1 and TRBJ2-4, with 11 bases that match TRBD2. The CDR3 extends over 16 amino acids. Germline lookup yields CDR1 MGHRA and CDR2 YSYEKL. V lost 5 bases, J lost 8 bases, and 11 bases stayed unmatched.

The CDR3 sequence is CASSVETTLLLEQFF. CDR3 coding DNA: TGTGCCAGCAGCGTAGAGACCACCCTACTACTTGAGCAGTTCTTC. The chain joins TRBV9 to TRBJ2-1; D not certain. The germline V gene has CDR1 SGDLS and CDR2 YYNGEE. Trimming removed 0 bases from V and 9 bases from J, with 16 bases in between. The CDR3 contains 15 residues. Full variable domain (missing parts from reference TRBV9 and TRBJ2-1): DSGVTQTPKHLITATGQRVTLRCSPRSGDLSVYWYQQSLDQGLQFLIQYYNGEERAKGNILERFSAQQFPDLHSELNLSSLELGDSALYFCASSVETTLLLEQFFGPGTRLTVL.

This chain connects TRBV6-4 to TRBJ1-2; unclear D gene. The CDR3 spans 14 residues. The germline V and J ends were trimmed by 6 bases and 7 bases, with 18 bases remaining between them. Germline V gene sequence: CDR1 MRHNA, CDR2 SNTAGT. CDR3 amino acids: CASRATVRGVGYTF. The CDR3 DNA is TGTGCCAGCAGAGCCACTGTGCGTGGTGTTGGCTACACCTTC.

The genes are TRBV12-5 and TRBJ2-5; D is possibly TRBD2 (6 bases). The CDR3 covers 12 residues. The germline V and J ends were trimmed by 6 bases and 7 bases, with 12 bases remaining between them. Germline loops: CDR1 LGHNT, CDR2 FRNRAP. The CDR3 sequence: CASGSGLGTQYF. The CDR3 DNA reads TGTGCTAGTGGCTCGGGACTCGGGACCCAGTACTTC. The entire variable domain, with the rest obtained from reference TRBV12-5 and TRBJ2-5, is as follows: DARVTQTPRHKVTEMGQEVTMRCQPILGHNTVFWYRQTMMQGLELLAYFRNRAPLDDSGMPKDRFSAEMPDATLATLKIQPSEPRDSAVYFCASGSGLGTQYFGPGTRLLVL.

J is TRBJ1-1 and V is TRBV21-1; TRBD1, as called in the table, went unchecked against the DNA. TRBV21-1 is classified as a pseudogene. The CDR3 is 14 residues long. CDR3 in amino acids: CASSKGQGASEAFF. The DNA for the CDR3 is TGTGCCAGCAGCAAAGGGCAGGGGGCGAGTGAAGCTTTCTTT.

The V call is TRBV7-3, the J call TRBJ2-3; 8 nucleotides match TRBD2. There are 16 residues in the CDR3. After removal of 5 bases from V and 0 bases from J, the junction contained 7 bases not matched to a gene. From germline, CDR1 is SGHTA and CDR2 FQGTGA. The CDR3 nucleotides read TGTGCCAGCAGCGAGTTTAGCGGGGCTAGCACAGATACGCAGTATTTT. It is translated as CASSEFSGASTDTQYF.

This clone showed up just once. The chain combines TRBV18 with TRBJ1-3; tentative D call: TRBD1 (6 bases). Germline values: CDR1 KGHSH, CDR2 LQKENI. The CDR3 is 17 residues long. Between the trimmed V and J ends, which lost 2 bases and 0 bases, there was a span of 14 bases. CDR3 amino acids: CASSPWDTQGSGNTIYF. Here the CDR3 DNA reads TGTGCCAGCTCACCATGGGACACGCAAGGCTCTGGAAACACCATATATTTT.

CDR3 bases: TGTGCCAGCAGACCCGGACAGGGGGCTCCGCGGACCCAGTACTTC. Its translation: CASRPGQGAPRTQYF. The V and J genes are TRBV2 and TRBJ2-5; 11 nucleotides agree with TRBD1. Germline loops: CDR1 SNHLY, CDR2 FYNNEI. Losses at the gene ends were 6 bases for V and 7 bases for J; bases not matched to a gene: 10. This CDR3 comprises 15 residues.

The chain recombines TRBV19 with TRBJ2-1; 9 bases fit TRBD2. The length of the CDR3 is 15 residues. Per germline, CDR1 LNHDA and CDR2 SQIVND (reference sequence). The J segment lost 4 bases and the V segment lost 6 bases, leaving 7 bases of the junction unmatched. Written as DNA, the CDR3 is TGTGCCAGTAGGCTGACTAGCGGACTTTACAATGAGCAGTTCTTC. Translation gives CASRLTSGLYNEQFF.

V and J are TRBV10-3 and TRBJ2-3; D unclear. CDR1 is ENHRY, CDR2 SYGVKD, per germline. The CDR3 loop spans 14 amino acids. V lost 6 bases, J lost 0 bases, and 10 bases lay in between. The CDR3: CAISGVGSTDTQYF. The CDR3 bases are TGTGCCATCAGCGGAGTTGGGAGCACAGATACGCAGTATTTT.

The CDR3 sequence: CSVGFWPGQGSTDTQYF. In nucleotides, the CDR3 is TGCAGCGTGGGATTCTGGCCGGGACAGGGTAGCACAGATACGCAGTATTTT. The rearrangement links TRBV29-1 to TRBJ2-3; 9 bases are shared with TRBD1. Looked up from germline, CDR1 is SQVTM and CDR2 is ANQGSEA. This CDR3 has 17 residues. V was pared by 6 bases and J by 0 bases, with 13 bases of the junction left unmatched.

This clone showed up just a few times. The gene calls are TRBV7-3 and TRBJ2-2; D gene ambiguous. The germline V gene encodes CDR1 SGHTA and CDR2 FQGTGA. The V and J ends lost 5 bases and 7 bases respectively, with 5 bases between them. The CDR3 runs to 11 residues. CDR3 DNA sequence: TGTGCCAGCAGCCCCGGCGGGGAGCTGTTTTTT. It specifies CASSPGGELFF.

V and J are TRBV5-6 and TRBJ2-1; D may be TRBD2 (6 bases). CDR1 is SGHDT and CDR2 is YYEEEE in the germline V gene. The length of the CDR3 is 14 residues. V lost 4 bases and J 10 bases, leaving 18 bases between the germline ends. CDR3 nucleotides: TGTGCCAGCAGCATCCCGGGGGTCCCGACGGAGCAGTTCTTC. Translation gives CASSIPGVPTEQFF.

This clone has only one observation. CDR3 amino acids: CASSTPLGQAFF. In DNA form, the CDR3 reads TGTGCCAGCTCTACCCCCCTCGGTCAAGCTTTCTTT. This chain links TRBV6-5 with TRBJ1-1, with D uncertain. Germline-derived CDR1 and CDR2 are MNHEY and SVGAGI. This CDR3 has 12 amino acids. Trimming removed 8 bases at V and 9 bases at J, with 16 bases between.

CDR3 nucleotide sequence: TGCGCCAGCAGCCCGGACGGGGGGCGTCGGTACGAGCAGTACTTC. Its translation is CASSPDGGRRYEQYF. The chain is built from TRBV5-1 and TRBJ2-7; tentative D call: TRBD2 (7 bases). Germline lookup yields CDR1 SGHRS and CDR2 YFSETQ. CDR3 length: 15 residues. V dropped 4 bases and J dropped 4 bases, with 18 bases sitting between them.

This clone was observed once. V usage is TRBV5-1 and J usage is TRBJ1-1, with 7 bases identical to TRBD1. Germline V gene lookup returns CDR1 SGHRS and CDR2 YFSETQ. With V trimmed by 3 bases and J by 1 base, 3 bases remained unmatched. The CDR3 covers 14 residues. The chain's CDR3 is CASSYGTANTEAFF. Written as DNA, the CDR3 is TGCGCCAGCAGCTACGGGACAGCGAACACTGAAGCTTTCTTT. The full variable domain, with the rest looked up from reference TRBV5-1 and TRBJ1-1, is KAGVTQTPRYLIKTRGQQVTLSCSPISGHRSVSWYQQTPGQGLQFLFEYFSETQRNKGNFPGRFSGRQFSNSRSEMNVSTLELGDSALYLCASSYGTANTEAFFGQGTRLTVV.

The chain links TRBV7-3 to TRBJ2-5, with a possible D match to TRBD1 (6 bases). Trimming left V 5 bases short and J 1 base short, with 11 bases between. Germline CDR1 SGHTA, CDR2 FQGTGA. The CDR3 is made up of 14 amino acids. CDR3 DNA sequence: TGTGCCAGCAGCCCACAGGGAAGCCAAGAGACCCAGTACTTC. Amino acids: CASSPQGSQETQYF.

The table lists this clone with a few counts. The J gene is TRBJ2-3, the V gene TRBV7-9; possibly TRBD2 for D (5 bases). CDR3 length equals 15 residues. Trimming took off 4 bases at V and 0 bases at J, with 11 bases between the two ends. The germline CDR1 and CDR2 sequences are SEHNR and FQNEAQ (reference sequence). CDR3 sequence (DNA): TGTGCCAGCAGCTCTTTCGAGGGTAGCACAGATACGCAGTATTTT. Amino acid sequence: CASSSFEGSTDTQYF.

This clone was detected only once. V gene TRBV27 combines with J gene TRBJ1-2, with 7 bases that match TRBD1. In germline, CDR1 is MNHEY, CDR2 SMNVEV (reference sequence). This CDR3 has 11 amino acids. V lost 9 bases to trimming and J lost 7 bases; unmatched junction nucleotides: 5. CDR3 sequence (DNA): TGTGCCAGGCAGGCAGGGGGTGGCTACACCTTC. Protein: CARQAGGGYTF.

The chain combines TRBV5-1 with TRBJ2-5; a possible D gene is TRBD1 (6 bases). The last part of the DNA fits TRBJ2-7 better; the J call may be wrong. This CDR3 is 14 amino acids long. CDR1 and CDR2 from the germline V gene are SGHRS and YFSETQ. The chain's CDR3 is CASSSTGSPYEQYF. CDR3 DNA: TGCGCCAGCAGCTCGACAGGTTCCCCCTACGAGCAGTACTTC.

This clone occurred once. The same CDR3 arises from other DNA sequences in this sample as well. The gene calls are TRBV27 and TRBJ2-5, with D possibly being TRBD1 (6 bases). Germline values: CDR1 MNHEY, CDR2 SMNVEV (reference sequence). V was cut by 6 bases and J by 5 bases, with 13 bases left in between. The CDR3 has 13 amino acids. The CDR3 loop is CASSPRGRETQYF. The CDR3 DNA follows: TGTGCCAGCAGCCCCAGGGGCAGGGAGACCCAGTACTTC.

The chain uses TRBV19 and TRBJ1-5; 9 bases are a match to TRBD1. Per the germline V gene, CDR1 is LNHDA and CDR2 is SQIVND (reference sequence). V was clipped by 6 bases and J by 7 bases; unmatched bases: 19. This CDR3 contains 18 residues. CDR3 nucleotides: TGTGCCAGTAGGACGCGTGGAAGCCGGGACAGGGTGGGACAGCCCCAGCATTTT. Translation gives CASRTRGSRDRVGQPQHF. Based on the CDR3 plus reference TRBV19 and TRBJ1-5, the full variable domain is DGGITQSPKYLFRKEGQNVTLSCEQNLNHDAMYWYRQDPGQGLRLIYYSQIVNDFQKGDIAEGYSVSREKKESFPLTVTSAQKNPTAFYLCASRTRGSRDRVGQPQHFGDGTRLSIL.

This clone is medium-sized. The chain joins TRBV4-1 to TRBJ1-4; D remains ambiguous. The length of the CDR3 is 16 residues. Germline CDR1 reads MGHRA; CDR2 reads YSYEKL. Trimming left V 1 base short and J 8 bases short, with 17 bases between. CDR3 bases: TGCGCCAGCAGCCAAGGCTCTCGGCGGTTTGCGGAAAAACTGTTTTTT. Its protein product is CASSQGSRRFAEKLFF.

The chain couples TRBV6-1 to TRBJ2-5; D is perhaps TRBD1 (6 bases). The V gene's germline CDR1 is MNHNS and CDR2 SASEGT. V was clipped by 5 bases and J by 1 base, with 11 bases between them. The CDR3 extends over 14 amino acids. CDR3 protein: CASSFQGIQETQYF. The CDR3 DNA sequence: TGTGCCAGCAGTTTCCAGGGGATCCAAGAGACCCAGTACTTC.

This chain uses TRBV9 with TRBJ2-7; the D gene is possibly TRBD2 (6 bases). From germline, CDR1 is SGDLS and CDR2 YYNGEE. CDR3 length: 15 amino acids. V dropped 0 bases and J dropped 7 bases, with 17 bases sitting between them. The CDR3 reads CASSVGGARPGEQYF. In DNA, the CDR3 is TGTGCCAGCAGCGTAGGCGGGGCCCGTCCAGGTGAGCAGTACTTC.

The V and J genes are TRBV6-1 and TRBJ2-7, with 11 nucleotides matching TRBD1. Per germline, CDR1 MNHNS and CDR2 SASEGT. The length of the CDR3 is 14 residues. The trim removed 6 bases at V and 0 bases at J, leaving 1 base unmatched. CDR3 nucleotides: TGTGCCAGCAGGGGACAGGGGGGCTCCTACGAGCAGTACTTC. This translates into CASRGQGGSYEQYF.

Turning to this clone: Compared with germline, one end of the junction differs, possibly owing to a read error. The chain recombines TRBV7-9 with TRBJ2-2; the match to TRBD2 covers 11 bases. Looked up from germline, CDR1 is SEHNR and CDR2 is FQNEAQ (reference sequence). The CDR3 is 16 amino acids. The CDR3 sequence is CSSSPTSGRGTGELFF. The CDR3 DNA follows: TGTTCCAGCAGCCCCACTAGCGGGAGAGGGACCGGGGAGCTGTTTTTT. The full variable domain, rest sourced from reference TRBV7-9 and TRBJ2-2, is DTGVSQNPRHKITKRGQNVTFRCDPISEHNRLYWYRQTLGQGPEFLTYFQNEAQLEKSRLLSDRFSAERPKGSFSTLEIQRTEQGDSAMYLCSSSPTSGRGTGELFFGEGSRLTVL.

A note on this clone: Other DNA sequences in this specimen translate into the identical CDR3. The genes are TRBV7-9 and TRBJ2-7; 11 nucleotides align to TRBD2. The CDR3 is made up of 15 amino acids. J was trimmed by 3 bases and V by 6 bases; bases with no gene match: 7. The germline V gene has CDR1 SEHNR and CDR2 FQNEAQ (reference sequence). The DNA for the CDR3 is TGTGCCAGCAGGCCTCCGGGGACTAGCGGCTACGAGCAGTACTTC. Translating gives CASRPPGTSGYEQYF.

The rearrangement uses TRBV5-1 and TRBJ1-2; possibly TRBD1 for D (6 bases). V was pared by 4 bases and J by 7 bases, with 14 bases between. Germline V gives CDR1 SGHRS, CDR2 YFSETQ. The CDR3 loop spans 13 amino acids. CDR3 sequence (DNA): TGCGCCAGCAGCAGCGGACAGACGGGTGGCTACACCTTC. It translates to CASSSGQTGGYTF.

The chain is built from TRBV6-5 and TRBJ1-2, with D possibly TRBD1 on 5 matching bases. CDR3 length: 15 amino acids. Germline loops: CDR1 MNHEY, CDR2 SVGAGI. V was shortened by 0 bases and J by 4 bases, with 12 bases between the two germline ends. The CDR3 nucleotides read TGTGCCAGCAGTTACTCGTCAAGCGGGGGCTATGGCTACACCTTC. Translated, it gives CASSYSSSGGYGYTF.